These 15 T cell receptor beta chains were all obtained from the same sample, sequenced in a study of T cells in localized non-small cell lung cancer. Using immunoSEQ multiplex PCR, the repertoire was profiled, and TCRdb retains in-frame clones only, with some absent. The table shows approximately 67,000 clones, with 84% occurring only once. The sample in question was peripheral blood, obtained before any cancer treatment. These receptor sequences come from a female donor aged 60 or older with stage I lung adenocarcinoma.

The chain couples TRBV6-4 to TRBJ2-7; 9 nucleotides match TRBD2. Per germline, CDR1 MRHNA and CDR2 SNTAGT. This CDR3 region has 15 residues. V lost 3 bases to trimming and J lost 3 bases; unmatched junction nucleotides: 6. The CDR3 bases are TGTGCCAGCAGTGAGGGTAGCGGGGGTTTCTACGAGCAGTACTTC. Translated, it gives CASSEGSGGFYEQYF.

The rearrangement uses TRBV23-1 and TRBJ2-5; 9 bases map to TRBD1. TRBV23-1 is assigned to the ORF class and has an uncertain function. CDR3 length: 15 residues. Trimming removed 2 bases from V and 1 base from J; junction bases left unmatched: 2. The CDR3 sequence: CASSQADRGQETQYF. The CDR3 DNA follows: TGCGCCAGCAGTCAAGCGGACAGGGGCCAAGAGACCCAGTACTTC.

The V gene is TRBV14, the J gene TRBJ2-5; 13 nucleotides align to TRBD2. CDR3 size: 16 residues. V shed 6 bases, J shed 5 bases, and the junction held 9 bases outside the gene matches. CDR1 and CDR2 from the germline V gene are SGHDN and FVKESK. CDR3 loop: CASSQLAGGIGETQYF. CDR3 nucleotides: TGTGCCAGCAGTCAACTAGCGGGAGGGATTGGGGAGACCCAGTACTTC.

The chain combines TRBV5-4 with TRBJ1-1; no reliable D call. Germline V gene data show CDR1 as SGHNT and CDR2 as YYREEE (reference sequence). Trimming pared 0 bases from V and 3 bases from J, leaving 9 bases between. CDR3 length equals 14 residues. DNA of the CDR3: TGTGCCAGCAGCTTGGCCTCGGGCGACACTGAAGCTTTCTTT. Amino acids: CASSLASGDTEAFF.

The J gene is TRBJ1-3, the V gene TRBV9; D is possibly TRBD1 (5 bases). Germline V CDR1 and CDR2: SGDLS, YYNGEE. CDR3 length: 16 amino acids. V was clipped by 3 bases and J by 0 bases, with 13 bases between them. CDR3 coding DNA: TGTGCCAGCAGCGGAGGGGTCCCGAGCTCTGGAAACACCATATATTTT. Translated: CASSGGVPSSGNTIYF. Full variable domain (remainder filled in from reference TRBV9 and TRBJ1-3): DSGVTQTPKHLITATGQRVTLRCSPRSGDLSVYWYQQSLDQGLQFLIQYYNGEERAKGNILERFSAQQFPDLHSELNLSSLELGDSALYFCASSGGVPSSGNTIYFGEGSWLTVV.

The CDR3 spells CASSWGQGPSYEQYF. DNA for the CDR3: TGTGCCAGCAGCTGGGGACAGGGGCCCTCCTACGAGCAGTACTTC. This chain links TRBV7-6 with TRBJ2-7; 10 positions agree with TRBD1. V gave up 4 bases and J gave up 0 bases; unmatched junction bases: 3. This CDR3 region has 15 residues. The germline V gene has CDR1 SGHVS and CDR2 FNYEAQ.

J is TRBJ2-1 and V is TRBV7-3; D gene uncertain. The germline V and J ends were trimmed by 5 bases and 10 bases, with 12 bases remaining between them. Germline-derived CDR1 and CDR2 are SGHTA and FQGTGA. The CDR3 consists of 12 residues. The DNA for the CDR3 is TGTGCCAGCAGCGAAAGAGGTAGGGAGCAGTTCTTC. Encoded protein: CASSERGREQFF.

The chain employs TRBV5-1 and TRBJ2-2; a weak D match, TRBD2 (6 bases). The CDR3 has 17 residues. The ends were cut back, 4 bases at V and 0 bases at J, with 16 bases in the middle. Per germline, CDR1 SGHRS and CDR2 YFSETQ. The CDR3, as DNA: TGCGCCAGCAGCCCTTCTTGGGGGGTCGCGAACACCGGGGAGCTGTTTTTT. Residues: CASSPSWGVANTGELFF.

The chain has TRBV7-9 and TRBJ1-1; possible D gene TRBD1, 6 bases. The germline V gene encodes CDR1 SEHNR and CDR2 FQNEAQ (reference sequence). The CDR3 spans 15 residues. Trimming took 3 bases from V and 2 from J, leaving 13 bases between them. Written as DNA, the CDR3 is TGTGCCAGCAGCTTCACGGACAGCTTAAACACTGAAGCTTTCTTT. This codes for CASSFTDSLNTEAFF.

This chain uses TRBV5-1 with TRBJ1-5, with no clear D. CDR1 and CDR2 from the germline V gene are SGHRS and YFSETQ. V dropped 0 bases and J dropped 0 bases, with 7 bases sitting between them. This CDR3 comprises 15 residues. The CDR3 reads CASSLAGTSNQPQHF. In DNA, the CDR3 is TGCGCCAGCAGCTTGGCCGGTACTAGCAATCAGCCCCAGCATTTT.

About this clone: The sample contains more than one DNA sequence encoding this CDR3. V gene TRBV5-1 combines with J gene TRBJ2-2, with D perhaps TRBD1 (5 bases). V lost 4 bases to trimming and J lost 2 bases, with 9 bases between them. The V gene's germline CDR1 is SGHRS and CDR2 YFSETQ. The CDR3 is 14 amino acids. CDR3 sequence (DNA): TGCGCCAGCAGCCTTGACAGAAACACCGGGGAGCTGTTTTTT. This encodes CASSLDRNTGELFF.

The chain uses TRBV6-1 and TRBJ2-5, with 14 positions matching TRBD2. Germline V CDR1 and CDR2: MNHNS, SASEGT. Trimming removed 7 bases from V and 5 bases from J; junction bases left unmatched: 3. The CDR3 is made up of 14 amino acids. DNA of the CDR3: TGTGCCAGCATTAGGACTAGCGGGGGGGAGACCCAGTACTTC. This codes for CASIRTSGGETQYF.

The rearrangement joins TRBV6-6 to TRBJ2-7; TRBD1 matches 9 bases. J lost 7 bases, V lost 8 bases, and 9 bases had no gene match. The CDR3 runs to 13 residues. Germline CDR1 reads MNHNY; CDR2 reads SVGAGI (reference sequence). The CDR3 is CASVNRGRGEQYF. CDR3 in DNA: TGTGCCAGCGTCAACAGGGGGCGAGGGGAGCAGTACTTC.

DNA for the CDR3: TGTGCCTGGAGTGTTAGCGGGCCGGGAGGGAATGAGCAGTTCTTC. This gives the protein CAWSVSGPGGNEQFF. The chain employs TRBV30 and TRBJ2-1; 8 bases agree with TRBD2. This CDR3 region has 15 residues. The J segment lost 7 bases and the V segment lost 0 bases, leaving 8 bases of the junction unmatched. Per the germline V gene, CDR1 is GTSNPN and CDR2 is SVGIG (reference sequence).

The V call is TRBV9, the J call TRBJ2-3; 8 bases align to TRBD2. V shed 6 bases, J shed 2 bases, and the junction held 5 bases outside the gene matches. The CDR3 contains 14 residues. Germline-derived CDR1 and CDR2 are SGDLS and YYNGEE. CDR3 residues: CASMRGAITDTQYF. CDR3 DNA sequence: TGTGCCAGCATGCGGGGGGCGATCACAGATACGCAGTATTTT.